One sample yielded the 29 T cell receptor beta chains listed below, sequenced in a study of human T cells and chemical hapten exposure. Time point here: patch test 2, 6 weeks after DPC sensitization. As for treatment: therapeutic diphenylcyclopropenone sensitization with weekly scalp DPC. MiXCR, applied by TCRdb to the RACE reads, yields one record per CDR3 protein. The sample lists about 110,000 distinct CDR3 sequences, 9.2% seen once, with 2.5% to 3.5% in the top ten. This material consisted of whole blood, taken in connection with sensitization to the hapten diphenylcyclopropenone (DPC). The receptors stem from a woman aged 35 to 49 with alopecia areata. Some clones in this sample may be carry-over from other donors' samples.

This clonotype was counted ten times or more. The rearrangement uses TRBV28 and TRBJ2-7; 8 bases agree with TRBD1. Germline V lookup: CDR1 MDHEN, CDR2 SYDVKM. J gave up 4 bases and V 5 bases, and 7 bases lay outside the gene matches. The length of the CDR3 is 14 residues. This CDR3 is CASSPGQVPYEQYF. In nucleotides, the CDR3 is TGTGCCAGCAGTCCGGGACAGGTTCCGTACGAGCAGTACTTC.

This clonotype came up many times. The chain carries TRBV18 and TRBJ1-4; D possibly corresponds to TRBD1 (5 bases). CDR1 and CDR2 (germline): KGHSH, LQKENI. The CDR3 covers 12 residues. V was cut by 5 bases and J by 8 bases, with 9 bases left in between. The CDR3 DNA follows: TGTGCCAGCTCAGGGGGAAACGAAAAACTGTTTTTT. Its translation: CASSGGNEKLFF.

Note on this clonotype: The junction and the germline gene differ at one end; a read error may be behind it. This chain links TRBV5-5 with TRBJ2-7; D possibly uses TRBD1 or TRBD2 (5 bases each). The CDR3 spans 12 residues. The germline V gene has CDR1 SGHKS and CDR2 YYEKEE (reference sequence). CDR3 residues: CASSLANFGGDF. The CDR3 nucleotides are TGTGCCAGCAGCTTGGCCAACTTTGGGGGAGACTTC.

In this sample, this clonotype turned up a few times. V and J are TRBV5-1 and TRBJ2-5; D call uncertain. The CDR3 has 15 amino acids. V gave up 0 bases and J gave up 1 base, with 10 bases separating them. Germline CDR1 and CDR2: SGHRS and YFSETQ. The CDR3 coding sequence is TGCGCCAGCAGCTTGGATGGGTCAGTCCAAGAGACCCAGTACTTC. Translating it yields CASSLDGSVQETQYF.

This clonotype was recorded at least ten times. The V gene is TRBV7-2, the J gene TRBJ1-5; D remains unclear. Looked up from germline, CDR1 is SGHTA and CDR2 is FQGNSA. There are 15 residues in the CDR3. Trimming cost V 2 bases and J 4 bases, with 12 bases left between them. The CDR3 nucleotides are TGTGCCAGCAGCTTAAGCGGGCCTCGGAATCAGCCCCAGCATTTT. Translation gives CASSLSGPRNQPQHF.

The J gene is TRBJ2-3, the V gene TRBV6-5, with D maybe TRBD2 (6 bases). V lost 5 bases and J 3 bases, leaving 18 bases between the germline ends. The CDR3 has 16 amino acids. Germline V gene sequence: CDR1 MNHEY, CDR2 SVGAGI. CDR3 sequence: CASSDGGTPRTDTQYF. CDR3 DNA sequence: TGTGCCAGCAGTGATGGAGGGACCCCCAGGACAGATACGCAGTATTTT.

V and J are TRBV10-3 and TRBJ2-1, with 7 bases identical to TRBD2. CDR3 length: 14 amino acids. The J segment lost 9 bases and the V segment lost 6 bases, leaving 11 bases of the junction unmatched. Germline V gene data show CDR1 as ENHRY and CDR2 as SYGVKD. The DNA of the CDR3 is TGTGCCATCAGACCCGAGGCGGGCGGGAGTGAGCAGTTCTTC. Translated, it gives CAIRPEAGGSEQFF.

This clonotype was seen repeatedly, ten times or more. The chain couples TRBV7-8 to TRBJ2-1; D is unresolved. The V end lost 4 bases, the J end lost 0 bases, and 13 bases lay between the germline ends. The germline V gene encodes CDR1 SGHVS and CDR2 FQNEAQ. The CDR3 covers 16 residues. For the CDR3, the DNA is TGTGCCAGCAGCTCCGTGGTAGTGAGCTCCTACAATGAGCAGTTCTTC. As protein: CASSSVVVSSYNEQFF.

This clonotype was picked up a small number of times. The J gene is TRBJ2-2, the V gene TRBV5-5; 11 positions match TRBD1. With V trimmed by 2 bases and J by 4 bases, 7 bases remained unmatched. Per germline, CDR1 SGHKS and CDR2 YYEKEE (reference sequence). The CDR3 extends over 17 amino acids. The chain's CDR3 is CASSFGQGAIITGELFF. Here the CDR3 DNA reads TGTGCCAGCAGCTTTGGACAGGGGGCGATAATCACCGGGGAGCTGTTTTTT.

The genes are TRBV6-5 and TRBJ1-2; 7 bases agree with TRBD1. CDR3 length equals 14 residues. V lost 5 bases to trimming and J lost 4 bases; unmatched junction nucleotides: 7. Germline V lookup: CDR1 MNHEY, CDR2 SVGAGI. The CDR3 protein is CASSKHGTAYGYTF. The CDR3 DNA reads as TGTGCCAGCAGTAAGCACGGGACAGCCTATGGCTACACCTTC.

This clonotype was detected only a few times. The chain couples TRBV7-2 to TRBJ2-3, with 10 bases that match TRBD2. Unmatched junction bases numbered 13, after V lost 5 bases and J lost 2 bases. The CDR3 is 18 amino acids. Germline CDR1 reads SGHTA; CDR2 reads FQGNSA. Written as DNA, the CDR3 is TGTGCCAGCAGCCAAACCGGTAGCGGGGGGATTAACACAGATACGCAGTATTTT. This sequence encodes CASSQTGSGGINTDTQYF.

The chain links TRBV11-2 to TRBJ2-2; D call uncertain. Germline V gene sequence: CDR1 SGHAT, CDR2 FQNNGV. The CDR3 spans 14 residues. With 0 bases removed from V and 5 bases from J, the gap between germline ends came to 7 bases. For the CDR3, the DNA is TGTGCCAGCAGCTTAGATCGCAGGACCGGGGAGCTGTTTTTT. This gives the protein CASSLDRRTGELFF.

This clonotype was observed many times. V usage is TRBV6-5 and J usage is TRBJ1-3, with a weak D call TRBD1 (6 bases). With 4 bases removed from V and 2 bases from J, the gap between germline ends came to 15 bases. The CDR3 totals 16 residues. Germline V CDR1 and CDR2: MNHEY, SVGAGI. DNA for the CDR3: TGTGCCAGCAGTTTCGGAACAGGGAACGCTGGAAACACCATATATTTT. Amino acids: CASSFGTGNAGNTIYF.

This chain joins TRBV11-3 and TRBJ2-3, with D unresolved. There are 13 residues in the CDR3. From germline, CDR1 is SGHNT and CDR2 YENEEA. The V end was cut by 5 bases, the J end by 5 bases, with 11 bases between. In DNA, the CDR3 is TGTGCCAGCAGCCTTCCGCCCCTAGATACGCAGTATTTT. This sequence encodes CASSLPPLDTQYF. Filled out from reference TRBV11-3 and TRBJ2-3, the complete variable domain reads EAGVVQSPRYKIIEKKQPVAFWCNPISGHNTLYWYLQNLGQGPELLIRYENEEAVDDSQLPKDRFSAERLKGVDSTLKIQPAELGDSAVYLCASSLPPLDTQYFGPGTRLTVL.

The chain carries TRBV5-1 and TRBJ2-4; D uncertain. CDR3 length equals 13 residues. CDR1 and CDR2 from the germline V gene are SGHRS and YFSETQ. Trimming took off 6 bases at V and 7 bases at J, with 14 bases between the two ends. Here the CDR3 reads CASNAYARNIQYF. Here the CDR3 DNA reads TGCGCCAGCAATGCGTACGCGAGGAACATTCAGTACTTC.

J is TRBJ2-5 and V is TRBV6-2 or TRBV6-3; TRBD1 matches at 8 bases. The germline CDR1 and CDR2 sequences are MNHEY and SVGEGT. The CDR3 covers 13 residues. The ends lost 5 bases at V and 1 base at J; junction bases unmatched: 0. The chain's CDR3 is CASSGTGQETQYF. The CDR3 bases are TGTGCCAGCAGTGGGACAGGCCAAGAGACCCAGTACTTC.

This clonotype has a handful of counts. V usage is TRBV9 and J usage is TRBJ1-4, with D perhaps TRBD1 (5 bases). CDR3 length: 15 residues. With 3 bases removed from V and 0 bases from J, the gap between germline ends came to 9 bases. Germline loops: CDR1 SGDLS, CDR2 YYNGEE. For the CDR3, the DNA is TGTGCCAGCAGCGAGACAGTCACAACTAATGAAAAACTGTTTTTT. Residues: CASSETVTTNEKLFF.

This clonotype was seen only a few times. The J gene is TRBJ2-1, the V gene TRBV4-1; D is ambiguous. The CDR3 spans 13 residues. Trimming took 2 bases from V and 6 from J, leaving 8 bases between them. Germline CDR1 MGHRA, CDR2 YSYEKL. CDR3 nucleotides: TGCGCCAGCAGCCAATTGATCCGCAATGAGCAGTTCTTC. It translates to CASSQLIRNEQFF.

Remarks on this clonotype: A much larger clone lies one base from this, so it may be a read error. This rearrangement joins TRBV4-1 to TRBJ2-7; D is ambiguous. V lost 3 bases, J lost 3 bases, and 9 bases lay in between. CDR1 and CDR2 from the germline V gene are MGHRA and YSYEKL. This CDR3 is built from 13 residues. The CDR3 loop is CASSHDPYYEQYF. The CDR3 region has the DNA TGCGCCAGCAGCCATGATCCCTACTACGAGCAGTACTTC.

This clonotype was detected only a few times. This chain joins TRBV28 and TRBJ2-7; D might be TRBD2 (6 bases). The V end was cut by 1 base, the J end by 9 bases, with 13 bases between. This CDR3 comprises 13 residues. Germline CDR1 reads MDHEN; CDR2 reads SYDVKM. CDR3 nucleotides: TGTGCCAGCAGTTTATCGGCGACTAGTGTGCAGTACTTC. Protein: CASSLSATSVQYF.

This clonotype was seen at least ten times. The chain links TRBV29-1 to TRBJ1-1; 7 bases line up with TRBD1. The CDR3 is 14 amino acids. Germline CDR1 and CDR2: SQVTM and ANQGSEA. With 6 bases clipped from V and 11 bases from J, the junction kept 18 bases outside the gene matches. CDR3 loop: CSVAYRGDNTKAFF. In nucleotides, the CDR3 is TGCAGCGTAGCCTACAGGGGCGACAACACGAAGGCTTTCTTT.

This clonotype was counted ten times or more. The chain joins TRBV5-5 to TRBJ1-4; a weak D match, TRBD1 (5 bases). Germline-derived CDR1 and CDR2 are SGHKS and YYEKEE (reference sequence). V lost 0 bases and J 8 bases, leaving 5 bases between the germline ends. CDR3 size: 12 residues. The CDR3 DNA reads as TGTGCCAGCAGCTTGGGACAGGAAAAACTGTTTTTT. This codes for CASSLGQEKLFF.

The V gene is TRBV10-1, the J gene TRBJ1-6, with a tentative D call TRBD1 (6 bases). Germline CDR1 reads WNHNN; CDR2 reads SYGVQD (reference sequence). The CDR3 contains 17 residues. The ends were cut back, 0 bases at V and 7 bases at J, with 16 bases in the middle. The CDR3 nucleotides are TGCGCCAGCAGTGAGTCGATACCGTGGACAGCCAATTCACCCCTCCACTTT. Translation gives CASSESIPWTANSPLHF.

This clonotype occurred a few times. The chain uses TRBV7-8 and TRBJ2-7; TRBD1 matches 9 bases. Losses at the gene ends were 5 bases for V and 3 bases for J; bases not matched to a gene: 11. The CDR3 extends over 16 amino acids. Germline V gene data show CDR1 as SGHVS and CDR2 as FQNEAQ. CDR3 sequence (DNA): TGTGCCAGCAGCCCCTCGGCGGGGACAGGGCACTACGAGCAGTACTTC. It is translated as CASSPSAGTGHYEQYF.

The DNA of the CDR3 is TGTGCCAGCAGTGACTCGGGAAGGGCAACCTACACCTTC. As protein: CASSDSGRATYTF. This chain joins TRBV6-4 and TRBJ1-2; no clear D. V gave up 0 bases and J gave up 10 bases, with 12 bases separating them. The CDR3 runs 13 residues. Germline V gives CDR1 MRHNA, CDR2 SNTAGT.

This clonotype was picked up a small number of times. The rearrangement uses TRBV12-3 or TRBV12-4 and TRBJ1-2; 7 bases line up with TRBD1. CDR3 size: 15 residues. Trimming cost V 1 base and J 4 bases; bases outside gene matches: 6. CDR3 nucleotide sequence: TGTGCCAGCAGTTTAGGACAGGGTGGGATCTATGGCTACACCTTC. Encoded protein: CASSLGQGGIYGYTF.

This clonotype turned up a few times. The chain combines TRBV7-2 with TRBJ1-5; D is uncertain. CDR1 is SGHTA, CDR2 FQGNSA, per germline. This CDR3 has 14 amino acids. Trimming removed 6 bases from V and 5 bases from J, with 14 bases in between. The CDR3 here is CASSSRPLDQPQHF. The CDR3 DNA reads as TGTGCCAGCAGTTCGAGACCCCTTGATCAGCCCCAGCATTTT.

This chain joins TRBV19 and TRBJ1-2; D is possibly TRBD1 (5 bases). CDR1 is LNHDA and CDR2 is SQIVND in the germline V gene (reference sequence). The CDR3 extends over 13 amino acids. Trimming removed 2 bases from V and 6 bases from J, with 10 bases in between. The CDR3, as DNA: TGTGCCAGTAGTATAATACAGGCGGATGGCTACACCTTC. Amino acid sequence: CASSIIQADGYTF.

The table lists this clonotype with a few counts. The chain combines TRBV28 with TRBJ1-1; no clear D gene. The V end lost 6 bases, the J end lost 0 bases, and 14 bases lay between the germline ends. Germline-derived CDR1 and CDR2 are MDHEN and SYDVKM. The CDR3 runs 15 residues. CDR3 protein: CASSPPRVMNTEAFF. In DNA form, the CDR3 reads TGTGCCAGCAGCCCCCCTAGGGTTATGAACACTGAAGCTTTCTTT. The full variable domain, with the rest looked up from reference TRBV28 and TRBJ1-1, is DVKVTQSSRYLVKRTGEKVFLECVQDMDHENMFWYRQDPGLGLRLIYFSYDVKMKEKGDIPEGYSVSREKKERFSLILESASTNQTSMYLCASSPPRVMNTEAFFGQGTRLTVV.